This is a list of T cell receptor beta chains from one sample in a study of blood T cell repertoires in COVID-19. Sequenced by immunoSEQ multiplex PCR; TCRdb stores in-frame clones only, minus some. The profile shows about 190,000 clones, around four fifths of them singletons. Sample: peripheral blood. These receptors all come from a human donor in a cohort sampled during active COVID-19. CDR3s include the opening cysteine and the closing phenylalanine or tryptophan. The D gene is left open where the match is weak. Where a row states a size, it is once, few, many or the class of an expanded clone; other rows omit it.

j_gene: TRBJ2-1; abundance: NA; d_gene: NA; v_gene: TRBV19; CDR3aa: CASRDREDNEQFF; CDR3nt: TGTGCCAGCCGCGACAGGGAGGACAATGAGCAGTTCTTC
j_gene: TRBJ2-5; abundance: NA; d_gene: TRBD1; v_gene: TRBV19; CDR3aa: CASTLRQGSETQYF; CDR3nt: TGTGCCAGTACCCTCAGACAGGGGTCGGAGACCCAGTACTTC
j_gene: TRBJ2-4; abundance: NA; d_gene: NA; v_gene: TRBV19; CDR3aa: CASSWATVGVKNIQYF; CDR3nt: TGTGCCAGTAGTTGGGCCACAGTCGGCGTCAAAAACATTCAGTACTTC
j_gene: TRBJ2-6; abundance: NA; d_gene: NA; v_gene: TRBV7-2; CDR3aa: CASSSRVSGANVLTF; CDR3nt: TGTGCCAGCAGCTCCAGGGTCTCTGGGGCCAACGTCCTGACTTTC
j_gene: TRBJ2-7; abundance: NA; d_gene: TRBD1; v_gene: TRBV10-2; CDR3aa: CASSGQGYEQYF; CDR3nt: TGCGCCAGCAGCGGACAGGGCTACGAGCAGTACTTC
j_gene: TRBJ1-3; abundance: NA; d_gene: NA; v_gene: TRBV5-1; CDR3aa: CASSPQGPGNTIYF; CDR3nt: TGCGCCAGCAGTCCACAGGGCCCCGGAAACACCATATATTTT
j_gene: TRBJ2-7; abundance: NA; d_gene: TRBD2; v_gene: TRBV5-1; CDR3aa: CASRFTSGRFNEQYF; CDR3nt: TGCGCCAGCAGGTTTACTAGCGGGAGATTCAACGAGCAGTACTTC
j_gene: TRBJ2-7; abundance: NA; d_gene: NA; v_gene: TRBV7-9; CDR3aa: CASSPGRGEQYF; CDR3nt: TGTGCCAGCAGCCCCGGCAGGGGCGAGCAGTACTTC
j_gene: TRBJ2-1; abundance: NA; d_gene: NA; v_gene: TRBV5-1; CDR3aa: CASSLLSGTYNEQFF; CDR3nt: TGCGCCAGCAGCTTGTTGTCAGGGACCTACAATGAGCAGTTCTTC
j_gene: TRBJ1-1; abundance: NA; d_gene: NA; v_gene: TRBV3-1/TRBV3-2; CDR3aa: CASSQAGGVTEAFF; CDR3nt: TGTGCCAGCAGCCAAGCTGGGGGGGTCACTGAAGCTTTCTTT
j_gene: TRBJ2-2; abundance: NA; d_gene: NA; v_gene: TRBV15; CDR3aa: CATSGSMTTGELFF; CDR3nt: TGTGCCACCAGCGGGTCTATGACTACCGGGGAGCTGTTTTTT
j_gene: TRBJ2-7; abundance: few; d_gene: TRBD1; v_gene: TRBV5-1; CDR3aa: CASSSTPGTAFYEQYF; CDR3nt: TGCGCCAGCAGCTCAACGCCGGGGACAGCCTTCTACGAGCAGTACTTC
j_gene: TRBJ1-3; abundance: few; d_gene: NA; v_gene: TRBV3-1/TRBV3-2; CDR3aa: CASSQQAVTGSGNTIYF; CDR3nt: TGTGCCAGCAGCCAACAAGCCGTAACAGGGTCGGGAAACACCATATATTTT
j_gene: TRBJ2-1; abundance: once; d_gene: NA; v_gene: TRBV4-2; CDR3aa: CASSPFRGLYSDEQFF; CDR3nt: TGTGCCAGCAGCCCCTTCCGAGGACTCTACAGCGATGAGCAGTTCTTC
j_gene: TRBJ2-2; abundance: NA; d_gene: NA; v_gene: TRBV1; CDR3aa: CTSSQPLVATGELFF; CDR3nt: TGCACCAGCAGCCAACCCCTAGTGGCCACCGGGGAGCTGTTTTTT
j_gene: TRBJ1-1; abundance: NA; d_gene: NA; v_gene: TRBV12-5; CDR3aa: CASGMTDLEAFF; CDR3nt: TGTGCTAGTGGGATGACAGATCTGGAAGCTTTCTTT
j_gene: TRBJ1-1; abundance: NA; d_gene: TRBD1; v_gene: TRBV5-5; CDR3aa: CASSAHGTGGTEAFF; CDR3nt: TGTGCCAGCAGCGCGCACGGGACAGGCGGCACTGAAGCTTTCTTT
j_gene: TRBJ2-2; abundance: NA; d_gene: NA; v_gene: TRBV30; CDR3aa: CAWSATGRSGELFF; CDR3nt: TGTGCCTGGAGTGCGACAGGGAGGTCCGGGGAGCTGTTTTTT
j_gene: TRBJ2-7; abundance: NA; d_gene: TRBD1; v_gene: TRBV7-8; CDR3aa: CASSLRDRGRVQYF; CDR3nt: TGTGCCAGCAGCTTAAGGGACAGGGGGCGAGTGCAGTACTTC
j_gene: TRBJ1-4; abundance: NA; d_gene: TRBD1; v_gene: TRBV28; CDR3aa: CASNLPPTGELFF; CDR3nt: TGTGCCAGCAACCTACCCCCGACAGGGGAACTGTTTTTT
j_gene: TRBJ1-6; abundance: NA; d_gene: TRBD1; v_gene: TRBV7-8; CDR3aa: CASSGTGLGRSPLHF; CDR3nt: TGTGCCAGCAGCGGGACAGGGTTGGGGAGATCACCCCTCCACTTT
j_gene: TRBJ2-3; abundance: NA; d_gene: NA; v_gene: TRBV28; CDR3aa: CASSFSAGTLPGTQYF; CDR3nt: TGTGCCAGCAGTTTTAGTGCGGGAACTCTTCCCGGTACGCAGTATTTT
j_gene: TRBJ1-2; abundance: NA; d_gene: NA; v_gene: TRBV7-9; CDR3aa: CASSSLGGGSNYGYTF; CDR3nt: TGTGCCAGCAGCTCCCTTGGGGGAGGCAGTAACTATGGCTACACCTTC
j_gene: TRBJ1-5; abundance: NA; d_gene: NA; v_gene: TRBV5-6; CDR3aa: CASSTRLAGFVDQPQHF; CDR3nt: TGTGCCAGCAGCACGCGCTTAGCGGGGTTTGTGGATCAGCCCCAGCATTTT
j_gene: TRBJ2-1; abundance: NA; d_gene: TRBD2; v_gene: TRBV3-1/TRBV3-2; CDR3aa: CASSPGLGVYEQFF; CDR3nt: TGTGCCAGCAGCCCCGGACTAGGCGTATATGAGCAGTTCTTC
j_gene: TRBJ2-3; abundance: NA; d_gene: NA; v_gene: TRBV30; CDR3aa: CAWSPTGGSTDTQYF; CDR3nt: TGTGCCTGGAGTCCAACCGGAGGTTCCACAGATACGCAGTATTTT
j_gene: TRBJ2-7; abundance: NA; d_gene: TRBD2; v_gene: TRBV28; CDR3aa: CASSSQTGTSGRRPYEQYF; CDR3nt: TGTGCCAGCAGTTCTCAGACCGGGACTAGCGGGAGGAGGCCCTACGAGCAGTACTTC
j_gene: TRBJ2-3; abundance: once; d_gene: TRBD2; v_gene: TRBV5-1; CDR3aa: CASSFWTSGGVDTQYF; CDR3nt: TGCGCCAGCAGCTTCTGGACTAGCGGGGGGGTGGATACGCAGTATTTT
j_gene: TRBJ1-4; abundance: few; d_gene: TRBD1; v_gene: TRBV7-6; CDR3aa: CASSSGQATNEKLFF; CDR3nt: TGTGCCAGCAGCTCGGGACAGGCAACTAATGAAAAACTGTTTTTT
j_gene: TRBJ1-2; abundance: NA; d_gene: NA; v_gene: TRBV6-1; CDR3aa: CASSEVGGSGYTF; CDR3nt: TGTGCCAGCAGTGAAGTTGGAGGGAGCGGCTACACCTTC
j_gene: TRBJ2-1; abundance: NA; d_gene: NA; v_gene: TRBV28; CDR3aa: CASSPHILTGRDNEQFF; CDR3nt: TGTGCCAGCAGCCCACATATCCTGACAGGCCGCGACAATGAGCAGTTCTTC
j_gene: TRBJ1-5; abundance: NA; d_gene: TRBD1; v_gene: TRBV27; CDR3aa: CASSPGTGGQPQHF; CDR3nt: TGTGCCAGCAGTCCGGGGACAGGGGGTCAGCCCCAGCATTTT
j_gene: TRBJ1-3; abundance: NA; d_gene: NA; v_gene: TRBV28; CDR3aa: CASSPPRGVIAGNTIYF; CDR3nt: TGTGCCAGCAGTCCTCCCCGGGGGGTGATAGCTGGAAACACCATATATTTT
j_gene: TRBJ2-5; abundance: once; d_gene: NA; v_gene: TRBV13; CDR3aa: CASSPRRGLRTGGHQETQYF; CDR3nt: TGTGCCAGCAGCCCGAGGAGGGGGTTGAGGACGGGAGGCCACCAAGAGACCCAGTACTTC
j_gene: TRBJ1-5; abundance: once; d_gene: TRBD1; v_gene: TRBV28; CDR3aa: CASRGTGGNQPQHF; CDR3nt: TGTGCCAGCAGGGGGACAGGGGGCAATCAGCCCCAGCATTTT
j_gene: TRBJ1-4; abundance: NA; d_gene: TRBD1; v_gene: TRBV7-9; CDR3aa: CASTLGTGPRKLFF; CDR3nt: TGTGCCAGCACCCTCGGGACAGGGCCTAGGAAACTGTTTTTT
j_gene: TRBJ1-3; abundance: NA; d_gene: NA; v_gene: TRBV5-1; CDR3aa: CASSPVEASGNTIYF; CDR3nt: TGCGCCAGCAGCCCCGTCGAGGCGTCTGGAAACACCATATATTTT
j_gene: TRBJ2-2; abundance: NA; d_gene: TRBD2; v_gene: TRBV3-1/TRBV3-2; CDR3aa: CASSHSGTSGSPARTGELFF; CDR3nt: TGTGCCAGCAGCCATTCCGGGACTAGCGGGAGCCCGGCGAGGACCGGGGAGCTGTTTTTT
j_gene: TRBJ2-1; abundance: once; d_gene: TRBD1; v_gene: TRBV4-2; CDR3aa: CASSQEAVQGNEQFF; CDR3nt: TGTGCCAGCAGCCAGGAAGCGGTACAGGGGAATGAGCAGTTCTTC
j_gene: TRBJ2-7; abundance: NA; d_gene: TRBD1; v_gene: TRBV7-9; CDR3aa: CASRGQLASYEQYF; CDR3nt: TGTGCCAGCAGGGGACAGTTGGCCTCCTACGAGCAGTACTTC
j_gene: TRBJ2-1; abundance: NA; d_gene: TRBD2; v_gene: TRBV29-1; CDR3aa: CSVGGTSGRVAGTYNEQFF; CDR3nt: TGCAGCGTTGGTGGGACTAGCGGGAGGGTTGCGGGTACGTACAATGAGCAGTTCTTC
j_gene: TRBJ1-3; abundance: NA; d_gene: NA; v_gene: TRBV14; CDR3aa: CARHGGPYPNTIYF; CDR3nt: TGTGCCAGGCACGGGGGGCCCTATCCAAACACCATATATTTT
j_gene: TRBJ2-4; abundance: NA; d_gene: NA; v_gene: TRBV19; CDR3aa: CASSIDPGDSLRDIQYF; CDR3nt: TGTGCCAGTAGTATAGATCCCGGAGACAGTCTCAGGGACATTCAGTACTTC
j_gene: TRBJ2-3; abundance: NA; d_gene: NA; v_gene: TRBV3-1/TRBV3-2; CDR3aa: CASSRESDTQYF; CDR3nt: TGTGCCAGCAGCCGTGAGTCAGATACGCAGTATTTT
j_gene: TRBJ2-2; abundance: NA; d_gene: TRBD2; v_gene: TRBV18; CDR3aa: CASSPGTRGTGELFF; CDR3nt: TGTGCCAGCTCACCGGGGACTAGAGGCACCGGGGAGCTGTTTTTT
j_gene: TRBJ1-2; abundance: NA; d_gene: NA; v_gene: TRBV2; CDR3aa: CASSAPGGSGYTF; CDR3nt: TGTGCCAGCAGTGCCCCCGGGGGGTCTGGCTACACCTTC
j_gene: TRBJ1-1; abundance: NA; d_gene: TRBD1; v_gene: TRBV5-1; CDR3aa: CASSDQDRGNTEAFF; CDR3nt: TGCGCCAGCAGCGATCAGGACAGGGGGAACACTGAAGCTTTCTTT
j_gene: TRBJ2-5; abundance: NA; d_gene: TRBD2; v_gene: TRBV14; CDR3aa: CASSSRLAGPQETQYF; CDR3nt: TGTGCCAGCAGCTCCCGACTAGCGGGCCCCCAAGAGACCCAGTACTTC
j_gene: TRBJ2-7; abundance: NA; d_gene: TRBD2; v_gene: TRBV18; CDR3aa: CASSPEREGVYEQYF; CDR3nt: TGTGCCAGCTCACCAGAACGGGAGGGCGTGTACGAGCAGTACTTC
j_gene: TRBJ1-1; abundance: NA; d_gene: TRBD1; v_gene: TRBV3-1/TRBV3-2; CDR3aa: CASSQVRDREAFF; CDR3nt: TGTGCCAGCAGCCAGGTCCGGGACAGGGAAGCTTTCTTT
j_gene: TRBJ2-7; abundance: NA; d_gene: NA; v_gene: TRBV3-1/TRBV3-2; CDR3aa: CASRRQAATDEQYF; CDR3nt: TGTGCCAGCAGGCGACAGGCTGCGACCGACGAGCAGTACTTC